Listed below are T cell receptor beta chains from one sample, sequenced in a study of T cells after posttransplantation cyclophosphamide. TCRdb's copy holds only in-frame clones and misses some; the assay was immunoSEQ multiplex PCR. The repertoire has under 30,000 clones, none seen only once; the ten largest take approximately 3%. Sequences were obtained from PBMCs. The receptor source for this set is a woman aged 60-75 years in good health, CMV-negative, and a related stem cell transplant donor. Each CDR3 is given with its conserved first and last residue. Each record gives: D gene, clone size, J gene, V gene, CDR3 DNA, CDR3 protein. The D gene is left open where the match is weak. Clone size is stated in some rows and not others, as once, few, many or a class when expanded.

>-|many|TRBJ1-1|TRBV6-4
TGTGCCAGCAGTGAACGGTGGGCGATGAACACTGAAGCTTTCTTT
CASSERWAMNTEAFF
>-|many|TRBJ1-3|TRBV7-9
TGTGCCAGCAGCTTACAGGCGAACTCTGGAAACACCATATATTTT
CASSLQANSGNTIYF
>TRBD1|-|TRBJ1-3|TRBV4-3
TGCGCCAGCAGCCAAGAAGCAGGGGGCTCTGGAAACACCATATATTTT
CASSQEAGGSGNTIYF
>TRBD1|many|TRBJ1-1|TRBV2
TGTGCCAGCAGATTACAGGGGGCGAACACTGAAGCTTTCTTT
CASRLQGANTEAFF
>TRBD2|few|TRBJ2-7|TRBV6-5
TGTGCCAGCACCACAAGACTAGCGGGGACATACGAGCAGTACTTC
CASTTRLAGTYEQYF
>-|many|TRBJ2-3|TRBV12-3/TRBV12-4
TGTGCCAGCAGTTTGGCTGCGGAAAGCACAGATACGCAGTATTTT
CASSLAAESTDTQYF
>TRBD1|many|TRBJ1-1|TRBV5-1
TGCGCCAGCAGCGCAGGGACAGGGGGCCCTAACACTGAAGCTTTCTTT
CASSAGTGGPNTEAFF
>-|many|TRBJ2-4|TRBV5-4
TGTGCCAGCCGCAATCCTAGCGACAAAAACATTCAGTACTTC
CASRNPSDKNIQYF
>-|many|TRBJ1-2|TRBV5-6
TGTGCCAGCAGCCGGCGGGGGGTGGACTATGGCTACACCTTC
CASSRRGVDYGYTF
>TRBD2|many|TRBJ2-1|TRBV6-2/TRBV6-3
TGTGCCAGCAGGGTTAGCGGGGGGTATGAGCAGTTCTTC
CASRVSGGYEQFF
>TRBD1|-|TRBJ1-5|TRBV9
TGTGCCAGCAGCGAGACAGGGGTCCGACAGCCCCAGCATTTT
CASSETGVRQPQHF
>TRBD2|many|TRBJ2-7|TRBV6-5
TGTGCCAGCAGTAGACTAGCGGGGGGTGCCTACGAGCAGTACTTC
CASSRLAGGAYEQYF
>-|few|TRBJ2-5|TRBV24-1
TGTGCCACCAGTGATGGGGGGTATCGGGAGACCCAGTACTTC
CATSDGGYRETQYF
>TRBD1|many|TRBJ1-2|TRBV4-1
TGCGCCAGCAGCCACAACTCCGGACAGGGTGGCTACACCTTC
CASSHNSGQGGYTF
>TRBD1|many|TRBJ1-1|TRBV2
TGTGCCAGCACGGACAGGGAGAACACTGAAGCTTTCTTT
CASTDRENTEAFF
>TRBD1|many|TRBJ1-5|TRBV19
TGTGCCAGTAGTCGACGGACAGGGAGACCCAATCAGCCCCAGCATTTT
CASSRRTGRPNQPQHF
>-|-|TRBJ2-7|TRBV19
TGTGCCGACCCCCCGGGACTGGCCTACGAGCAGTACTTC
CADPPGLAYEQYF
>TRBD1|many|TRBJ2-3|TRBV5-1
TGCGCCAGCAGCGCCGAGGGGGCCGCCTTCACAGATACGCAGTATTTT
CASSAEGAAFTDTQYF
>-|many|TRBJ2-7|TRBV28
TGTGCCAGCAGACCGCTGGGCGGGGTCTCCTACGAGCAGTACTTC
CASRPLGGVSYEQYF
>-|few|TRBJ2-2|TRBV5-5
TGTGCCAGCAGCTTCGGGACCGGGGAGCTGTTTTTT
CASSFGTGELFF
>-|many|TRBJ2-7|TRBV19
TGTGCCAGTAGTACCCTCGCGGGGAGCGGCTACGAGCAGTACTTC
CASSTLAGSGYEQYF
>-|many|TRBJ1-2|TRBV19
TGTGCCAGTAGTAATAGGGCTAACTATGGCTACACCTTC
CASSNRANYGYTF
>TRBD2|many|TRBJ2-3|TRBV12-3/TRBV12-4
TGTGCCAGCAGGGGACTAGCGGACACAGATACGCAGTATTTT
CASRGLADTDTQYF
>-|-|TRBJ1-6|TRBV5-1
TGCGCCAGCAGCCTAATGAGCGGCCGGAGCTCCTATAATTCACCCCTCCACTTT
CASSLMSGRSSYNSPLHF
>-|many|TRBJ1-1|TRBV28
TGTGCCAGCAGGTGGCAGTCGAACACTGAAGCTTTCTTT
CASRWQSNTEAFF
>-|many|TRBJ2-2|TRBV28
TGTGCCAGCACCGAGGGCCGGGAGCTGTTTTTT
CASTEGRELFF
>-|many|TRBJ2-5|TRBV2
TGTGCCAGCAGGGGGCTGTACCAAGAGACCCAGTACTTC
CASRGLYQETQYF
>TRBD1|medium-sized|TRBJ2-7|TRBV18
TGTGCCAGCTCATCCGACAGGGATGGTTCCGAGCAGTACTTC
CASSSDRDGSEQYF
>TRBD1|many|TRBJ2-1|TRBV4-1
TGCGCCAGCAGCCAAGGGACAGGGGAATCGGGCTACAATGAGCAGTTCTTC
CASSQGTGESGYNEQFF
>-|many|TRBJ2-1|TRBV29-1
TGCAGCGCCCTCATTCCCTTAGGGGATGAGCAGTTCTTC
CSALIPLGDEQFF
>TRBD2|many|TRBJ2-7|TRBV7-3
TGTGCCAGCAGCTTAGATACTAGCGGGGCCTACGAGCAGTACTTC
CASSLDTSGAYEQYF
>-|many|TRBJ2-7|TRBV28
TGTGCCAGCAGGACCCTAGCCGCATCTTACGAGCAGTACTTC
CASRTLAASYEQYF
>-|many|TRBJ2-7|TRBV6-2/TRBV6-3
TGTGCCAGCAGTACTCGTAGGAGGGGCTCGGCCTACGAGCAGTACTTC
CASSTRRRGSAYEQYF
>TRBD1|many|TRBJ2-3|TRBV2
TGTGCCAGCAAAGGACAGGGAACAGATACGCAGTATTTT
CASKGQGTDTQYF
>-|many|TRBJ2-4|TRBV19
TGTGCCAGTAGTATAGTGAAGGGAAACATTCAGTACTTC
CASSIVKGNIQYF
>TRBD1|many|TRBJ2-6|TRBV5-1
TGCGCCAGCAGCTTGGGTGGGACAGCATCTGGGGCCAACGTCCTGACTTTC
CASSLGGTASGANVLTF
>TRBD1|few|TRBJ2-7|TRBV28
TGTGCCAGCAGTGAGACCGGGACAGGGAGGTCATACGAGCAGTACTTC
CASSETGTGRSYEQYF
>-|-|TRBJ1-1|TRBV20-1
TGCAGTGCTCCCCAAAACACTGAAGCTTTCTTT
CSAPQNTEAFF
>-|few|TRBJ2-3|TRBV7-3
TGTGCCAGCAGTTTTAACCCGGGACTGCACATCCGTACGCAGTATTTT
CASSFNPGLHIRTQYF
>TRBD1|many|TRBJ1-1|TRBV12-3/TRBV12-4
TGTGCCAGCAGTGACAGGGGAGGGGACACTGAAGCTTTCTTT
CASSDRGGDTEAFF
>-|-|TRBJ2-5|TRBV7-8
TGTGCCAGCAGCATACCGCCTAAAGAGACCCAGTACTTC
CASSIPPKETQYF
>TRBD1|many|TRBJ2-4|TRBV15
TGTGCCACCAGCGGTGACAGGGGCCTGGGGAACATTCAGTACTTC
CATSGDRGLGNIQYF
>TRBD1|many|TRBJ2-7|TRBV19
TGTGCCAGTAGTAGCACACGACAGGGCGGCCGCGAGCAGTACTTC
CASSSTRQGGREQYF
>-|few|TRBJ1-5|TRBV5-4
TGTGCCAGCAGCCGGGACAACAATCAGCCCCAGCATTTT
CASSRDNNQPQHF
>TRBD2|-|TRBJ2-5|TRBV7-8
TGTGCCAGCAGCCCCGCCGGCGGGGGGACCCAGTACTTC
CASSPAGGGTQYF
>-|many|TRBJ1-1|TRBV7-8
TGTGCCAGCAGCCACCGGGGGGGGAGCACTGAAGCTTTCTTT
CASSHRGGSTEAFF
>TRBD2|many|TRBJ2-7|TRBV6-6
TGTGCCAGCAGTTACTCCTCGACTAGCGGCTACGAGCAGTACTTC
CASSYSSTSGYEQYF
>TRBD1|many|TRBJ1-6|TRBV12-3/TRBV12-4
TGTGCCAGCAGGGGGACAGGGGATTCACCCCTCCACTTT
CASRGTGDSPLHF
>-|-|TRBJ1-3|TRBV9
TGTGCCAGCAGCCCCCATCAGGGGAGCTCTGGAAACACCATATATTTT
CASSPHQGSSGNTIYF
>TRBD2|-|TRBJ2-5|TRBV27
TGTGCCAGCAGTTGGGGCCGGACTAGCGGTATCCAAGAGACCCAGTACTTC
CASSWGRTSGIQETQYF
>-|many|TRBJ1-2|TRBV6-2/TRBV6-3
TGTGCCAGCAGTCTCCAGGGTGATGGCTACACCTTC
CASSLQGDGYTF
>-|many|TRBJ1-2|TRBV28
TGTGCCAGCAGTTTAGACAGGTTCTATGGCTACACCTTC
CASSLDRFYGYTF
>-|many|TRBJ2-1|TRBV7-2
TGTGCCAGCAGCTTAGAGTCTTCCGGGCGACTAGGGAAGTTCTTC
CASSLESSGRLGKFF
>-|few|TRBJ2-5|TRBV6-2/TRBV6-3
TGTGCCGCGGGGATACAAGAGACCCAGTACTTC
CAAGIQETQYF
>TRBD2|many|TRBJ2-2|TRBV19
TGTGCCAGTAGGAGACTAGCGGGGGTAATTAACACCGGGGAGCTGTTTTTT
CASRRLAGVINTGELFF